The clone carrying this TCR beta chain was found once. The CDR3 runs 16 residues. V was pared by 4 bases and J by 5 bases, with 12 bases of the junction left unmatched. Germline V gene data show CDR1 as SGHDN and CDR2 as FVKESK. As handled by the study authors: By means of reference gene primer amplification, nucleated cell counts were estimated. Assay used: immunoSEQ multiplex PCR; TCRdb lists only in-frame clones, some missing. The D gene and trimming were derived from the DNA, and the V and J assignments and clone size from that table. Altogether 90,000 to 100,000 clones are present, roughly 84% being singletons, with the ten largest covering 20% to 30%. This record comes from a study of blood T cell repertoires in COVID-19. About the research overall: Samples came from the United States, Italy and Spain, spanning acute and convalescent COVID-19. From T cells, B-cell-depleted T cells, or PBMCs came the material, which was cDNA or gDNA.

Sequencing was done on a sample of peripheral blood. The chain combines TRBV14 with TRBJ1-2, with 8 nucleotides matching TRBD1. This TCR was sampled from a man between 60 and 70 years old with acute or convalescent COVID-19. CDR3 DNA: TGTGCCAGCAGCCCCCACTTGCCGGACAGGGTATATGGCTACACCTTC. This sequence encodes CASSPHLPDRVYGYTF.